These 8 T cell receptor beta chains share one sample of origin, sequenced in a study of naive and memory T cell subsets. Study-wide points: A few larger clonotypes appeared in naive repertoires, especially CD8, possibly memory cells re-expressing CD45RA.

Both TRBC1 and TRBC2 were covered by a beta constant-region primer of two equimolar oligonucleotides. Four rounds of PCR amplified the ligated cDNA using nested alpha and beta constant-region primers plus SP2. Each CDR3 protein is one row after TCRdb ran MiXCR on the UMI-ligation and nested PCR reads. The sample yields under 150,000 distinct CDR3 sequences, approximately 20% seen once. Antigens for these TCRs are unknown. Sequencing was done on a sample of naive CD8+ T cells from blood. Source of these receptors: a human donor in good health.

The table lists this clonotype with a few counts. The chain recombines TRBV9 with TRBJ2-7; D might be TRBD1 (5 bases). V lost 0 bases to trimming and J lost 5 bases, with 12 bases between them. Germline CDR1 reads SGDLS; CDR2 reads YYNGEE. The CDR3 extends over 14 amino acids. The CDR3 sequence is CASSVAGITDEQYF. The CDR3 nucleotides are TGTGCCAGCAGCGTAGCAGGGATCACGGACGAGCAGTACTTC.

The chain employs TRBV24-1 and TRBJ1-1; 9 bases line up with TRBD1. The CDR3 sequence is 15 residues long. Trimming removed 3 bases from V and 3 bases from J; junction bases left unmatched: 4. Germline V gives CDR1 KGHDR, CDR2 SFDVKD. CDR3 region: CATSDPDRGDTEAFF. CDR3 sequence (DNA): TGTGCCACCAGTGATCCGGACAGGGGAGACACTGAAGCTTTCTTT.

V is TRBV28 and J is TRBJ2-1; D remains unclear. Per the germline V gene, CDR1 is MDHEN and CDR2 is SYDVKM. The CDR3 is made up of 14 amino acids. V was cut by 5 bases and J by 1 base, with 9 bases left in between. The CDR3 region is CASSQAISYNEQFF. The CDR3 nucleotides read TGTGCCAGCAGTCAGGCTATTTCCTACAATGAGCAGTTCTTC.

In its sample, this clonotype was seen a few times. The genes are TRBV28 and TRBJ1-4; 7 nucleotides align to TRBD1. V shed 2 bases, J shed 8 bases, and the junction held 8 bases outside the gene matches. The germline gives CDR1 MDHEN, CDR2 SYDVKM. The CDR3 length is 15 residues. The CDR3 sequence: CASSLRVTGLEKLFF. The CDR3 region has the DNA TGTGCCAGCAGTTTACGTGTGACAGGGCTAGAAAAACTGTTTTTT.

This clonotype was recorded a few times. CDR3 in DNA: TGCGCCAGCCGACCGGGAGATAGCACAGATACGCAGTATTTT. Translating gives CASRPGDSTDTQYF. The V gene is TRBV5-1, the J gene TRBJ2-3, with D possibly being TRBD2 (6 bases). V was pared by 7 bases and J by 0 bases, with 12 bases between. Germline-derived CDR1 and CDR2 are SGHRS and YFSETQ. CDR3 length equals 14 residues.

This clonotype turned up a few times. This chain joins TRBV5-1 and TRBJ2-2; possible D gene TRBD2, 6 bases. V was cut by 0 bases and J by 1 base, with 13 bases left in between. CDR3 length: 17 amino acids. CDR1 SGHRS and CDR2 YFSETQ come from the germline V gene. The CDR3 reads CASSLDRDWLNTGELFF. DNA for the CDR3: TGCGCCAGCAGCTTGGATCGGGACTGGTTGAACACCGGGGAGCTGTTTTTT.

The rearrangement joins TRBV19 to TRBJ1-5; D unclear. CDR1 and CDR2 from the germline V gene are LNHDA and SQIVND (reference sequence). The CDR3 spans 19 residues. Deletions cut 6 bases from V and 0 bases from J, with 24 bases between. CDR3 sequence (DNA): TGTGCCAGTAGCGCTCCTTTGGGTTCGACAAGCAATAGCAATCAGCCCCAGCATTTT. Translated: CASSAPLGSTSNSNQPQHF.

This clonotype was counted at least ten times. V gene TRBV12-3 or TRBV12-4 combines with J gene TRBJ1-5, with a tentative D call TRBD1 (5 bases). Trimming shortened V by 2 bases and J by 0 bases, and 11 bases separated the two germline ends. The CDR3 sequence is 16 residues long. CDR3 DNA sequence: TGTGCCAGCAGTTTACAGGGACCGTATAGCAATCAGCCCCAGCATTTT. Translated: CASSLQGPYSNQPQHF.